Presented here are 14 T cell receptor beta chains from one specimen sequenced in a study of T cell responses to AZD1222 COVID-19 vaccine (dated by TCRdb to about 2021). Taken with the paper, the label for time point translates to: baseline before first vaccination. Read against the paper, the sample's treatment or condition label means: meningococcal conjugate vaccine given as trial control. Library generation was performed with the immunoSEQ multiplex PCR assay. TCRdb limited this immuneACCESS table to in-frame rearrangements with V and J called. A share of clones is missing; checked studies link under half to unresolved V genes, and the rest is unexplained. The sample table shows about 160,000 clones, and 92% are seen once. The top ten clones comprise roughly 4.4% of the sample. Sample: peripheral blood, taken on day 0 of MenACWY control vaccination. All receptors come from an adult in good health.

The chain has TRBV9 and TRBJ2-7; D may be TRBD2 (6 bases). V was cut by 0 bases and J by 5 bases, with 15 bases left in between. Germline assignment: CDR1 SGDLS and CDR2 YYNGEE. The CDR3 length is 15 residues. CDR3 amino acids: CASSVGFGGTHEQYF. The CDR3 bases are TGTGCCAGCAGCGTAGGTTTTGGCGGGACTCACGAGCAGTACTTC.

This chain joins TRBV24-1 and TRBJ1-5, with 7 bases that match TRBD1. The ends lost 5 bases at V and 2 bases at J; junction bases unmatched: 2. Germline V CDR1 and CDR2: KGHDR, SFDVKD. This CDR3 is 14 amino acids long. The DNA for the CDR3 is TGTGCCACCAGTGGGACAGGCGGCAATCAGCCCCAGCATTTT. Protein product: CATSGTGGNQPQHF.

The gene calls are TRBV2 and TRBJ2-1; 7 bases fit TRBD1. The junction had 3 bases not matched to a gene; V was cut back by 2 bases and J by 5 bases. Germline CDR1 is SNHLY and CDR2 is FYNNEI. The CDR3 is 14 residues long. CDR3 in amino acids: CASSEWDSNNEQFF. DNA for the CDR3: TGTGCCAGCAGTGAATGGGACAGCAACAATGAGCAGTTCTTC.

V and J are TRBV5-1 and TRBJ1-1, with a possible D match to TRBD1 (5 bases). Germline V gene data show CDR1 as SGHRS and CDR2 as YFSETQ. V was cut by 0 bases and J by 1 base, with 13 bases left in between. This CDR3 has 16 residues. The DNA of the CDR3 is TGCGCCAGCAGCTTGGCCACCGGGACTGGGAACACTGAAGCTTTCTTT. This codes for CASSLATGTGNTEAFF.

V is TRBV9 and J is TRBJ2-1, with TRBD1 matching 8 bases. V shed 3 bases, J shed 4 bases, and the junction held 6 bases outside the gene matches. Germline CDR1 and CDR2: SGDLS and YYNGEE. The CDR3 consists of 15 residues. The CDR3 nucleotides are TGTGCCAGCAGCGCCGGGACAGGAGAGTACAATGAGCAGTTCTTC. Encoded protein: CASSAGTGEYNEQFF.

The rearrangement uses TRBV3-1 (or the pseudogene TRBV3-2) and TRBJ2-7; tentative D call: TRBD1 (5 bases). The V gene lost 0 bases and the J gene lost 3 bases, with 15 bases spanning the gap. CDR1 is LGHDT, CDR2 YNNKEL, per germline (reference sequence). CDR3 length: 16 residues. The CDR3 region is CASSQDGQGLYYEQYF. CDR3 in DNA: TGTGCCAGCAGCCAAGATGGTCAGGGCTTGTACTACGAGCAGTACTTC.

Here the CDR3 DNA reads TGTGCCAGCAGCTCTGCGACTAGGTCCGGGGAGCTGTTTTTT. This encodes CASSSATRSGELFF. The chain recombines TRBV9 with TRBJ2-2; tentative D call: TRBD2 (6 bases). CDR1 and CDR2 from the germline V gene are SGDLS and YYNGEE. Trimming shortened V by 4 bases and J by 6 bases, and 13 bases separated the two germline ends. The CDR3 sequence is 14 residues long. The full variable domain, with the rest looked up from reference TRBV9 and TRBJ2-2, is DSGVTQTPKHLITATGQRVTLRCSPRSGDLSVYWYQQSLDQGLQFLIQYYNGEERAKGNILERFSAQQFPDLHSELNLSSLELGDSALYFCASSSATRSGELFFGEGSRLTVL.

The genes are TRBV7-9 and TRBJ1-2; D is possibly TRBD1 (6 bases). CDR1 and CDR2 (germline): SEHNR, FQNEAQ (reference sequence). This CDR3 contains 13 residues. V lost 0 bases and J lost 5, with 7 bases in between. CDR3 sequence reads: CASSLAQGYGYTF. CDR3 bases: TGTGCCAGCAGCTTAGCGCAGGGGTATGGCTACACCTTC.

The CDR3 DNA reads as TGTGCCTGGAGCCCGGGCTACGAGCAGTACTTC. It translates to CAWSPGYEQYF. The chain links TRBV30 to TRBJ2-7; D gene uncertain. The CDR3 loop spans 11 amino acids. Deletions cut 3 bases from V and 3 bases from J, with 6 bases between. In germline, CDR1 is GTSNPN, CDR2 SVGIG (reference sequence).

This rearrangement joins TRBV6-6 to TRBJ2-2; the D gene is possibly TRBD1 (6 bases). Trimming took 0 bases from V and 5 from J, leaving 13 bases between them. This CDR3 is built from 16 residues. Germline CDR1 MNHNY, CDR2 SVGAGI (reference sequence). The DNA for the CDR3 is TGTGCCAGCAGTTACTCAGCAGGGGAAGGGACCGGGGAGCTGTTTTTT. It specifies CASSYSAGEGTGELFF.

The chain uses TRBV7-9 and TRBJ1-2, with 10 nucleotides matching TRBD1. The length of the CDR3 is 16 residues. Germline lookup yields CDR1 SEHNR and CDR2 FQNEAQ (reference sequence). V lost 4 bases, J lost 3 bases, and 8 bases stayed unmatched. For the CDR3, the DNA is TGTGCCAGCAGCTCCCAGACAGGGGGCGCCGACTATGGCTACACCTTC. Its translation is CASSSQTGGADYGYTF.

V is TRBV5-6 and J is TRBJ2-3; D remains ambiguous. Germline CDR1 and CDR2: SGHDT and YYEEEE. V lost 2 bases to trimming and J lost 2 bases, with 9 bases between them. The CDR3 is 14 residues long. This CDR3 reads CASSFTITTDTQYF. The CDR3 region has the DNA TGTGCCAGCAGCTTTACTATAACCACAGATACGCAGTATTTT.

The rearrangement links TRBV6-1 to TRBJ2-3; 9 nucleotides line up with TRBD1. Unmatched junction bases numbered 8, after V lost 3 bases and J lost 4 bases. The CDR3 runs 16 residues. Germline assignment: CDR1 MNHNS and CDR2 SASEGT. The DNA of the CDR3 is TGTGCCAGCAGTGATCGGGGACAGGGAGCGGCAGATACGCAGTATTTT. Protein product: CASSDRGQGAADTQYF.

This chain links TRBV15 with TRBJ2-2; maybe TRBD2 (5 bases). Germline CDR1 is LNHNV and CDR2 is YYDKDF (reference sequence). V lost 4 bases and J 1 base, leaving 13 bases between the germline ends. The CDR3 is 16 residues long. CDR3 DNA: TGTGCCACCAGCAAAAACGGGGTTAGGAACACCGGGGAGCTGTTTTTT. It encodes CATSKNGVRNTGELFF.